This TCR beta chain is from a study of T cells in Graves' hyperthyroidism and ophthalmopathy. V was shortened by 3 bases and J by 0 bases, with 15 bases between the two germline ends. The CDR3 totals 16 residues. Germline assignment: CDR1 DFQATT and CDR2 SNEGSKA (reference sequence). TCR beta CDR3 regions were amplified from RNA transcripts. An initial round of RT-PCR targeting the TCR CDR3 relied on the HTBI primer set. TCRdb itself ran the multiplex PCR reads through MiXCR, one entry per CDR3 protein. This table holds 400,000 to 550,000 distinct CDR3 sequences, approximately 25% found once. The receptor was derived from a woman aged 25-40 years with Graves' ophthalmopathy. The chain uses TRBV20-1 and TRBJ1-5; D is uncertain. Sequencing was done on a sample of blood. The DNA of the CDR3 is TGCAGTGCTAGCAAGGGAGGACTGACTAGCAATCAGCCCCAGCATTTT. Its translation is CSASKGGLTSNQPQHF.